These 6 T cell receptor beta chains were sequenced from one sample in a study of T cells in Graves' hyperthyroidism and ophthalmopathy. TCR beta CDR3 sequences were amplified from RNA transcripts. HTBI primers were used for first-round RT-PCR of the TCR CDR3. MiXCR, run by TCRdb on the multiplex PCR reads, gives a single entry per CDR3 protein. Found here are approximately 260,000 distinct CDR3 sequences, around 15% of them singletons; the top ten hold roughly 30%. Sequences were obtained from blood. These receptors were taken from a woman aged 50 to 65 with Graves' hyperthyroidism that later progressed to Graves' ophthalmopathy.

This clonotype was counted a few times. The CDR3 nucleotides are TGTGCCAGTAGTATAGGAGCAGGCTACAATGAGCAGTTCTTC. Amino acids: CASSIGAGYNEQFF. The J gene is TRBJ2-1, the V gene TRBV19; unclear D gene. Germline V gene sequence: CDR1 LNHDA, CDR2 SQIVND (reference sequence). V lost 1 base and J 3 bases, leaving 7 bases between the germline ends. The CDR3 has 14 amino acids.

This clonotype was seen repeatedly, ten times or more. The genes are TRBV7-9 and TRBJ2-3; no reliable D call. The V gene lost 3 bases and the J gene lost 5 bases, with 9 bases spanning the gap. This CDR3 has 13 amino acids. Germline values: CDR1 SEHNR, CDR2 FQNEAQ (reference sequence). CDR3 nucleotide sequence: TGTGCCAGCAGCTTGGGCCGTGGAGATACGCAGTATTTT. The encoded protein is CASSLGRGDTQYF.

This clonotype was counted many times. The chain links TRBV6-1 to TRBJ2-7; D not certain. CDR3 length equals 13 residues. Between the trimmed V and J ends, which lost 5 bases and 7 bases, there was a span of 15 bases. Germline loops: CDR1 MNHNS, CDR2 SASEGT. The CDR3 DNA reads as TGTGCCAGCAGTTCCCGACCCCGCAAGGAGCAGTACTTC. Translated: CASSSRPRKEQYF.

To note about this clonotype: Being one base from a much bigger clone, this may be a read error. This rearrangement joins TRBV28 to TRBJ1-1; D gene uncertain. Trimming shortened V by 6 bases and J by 7 bases, and 9 bases separated the two germline ends. Per germline, CDR1 MDHEN and CDR2 SYDVKM. The CDR3 is 11 residues long. The CDR3: CASSTWLEAFF. The CDR3 nucleotides are TGTGCCAGCAGCACATGGCTTGAAGCTTTCTTT.

This clonotype occurred many times. J is TRBJ1-2 and V is TRBV20-1; 8 bases line up with TRBD1. There are 13 residues in the CDR3. Trimming at V came to 5 bases and at J to 5 bases, leaving 7 bases not matched to a gene. Germline V gene lookup returns CDR1 DFQATT and CDR2 SNEGSKA (reference sequence). The CDR3 protein is CSASPGGGYGYTF. The CDR3 DNA reads as TGCAGTGCTTCCCCAGGGGGCGGGTATGGCTACACCTTC.

The sample holds many counts of this clonotype. The chain is built from TRBV29-1 and TRBJ2-7; no firm D call. The length of the CDR3 is 11 residues. The germline CDR1 and CDR2 sequences are SQVTM and ANQGSEA. Trimming stripped 0 bases from V and 6 bases from J, with 6 bases between. The CDR3 nucleotides read TGCAGCGTTGAAGATGTGAGCGAGCAGTACTTC. This sequence encodes CSVEDVSEQYF.